This entry describes one TCR beta chain. From RNA transcripts, TCR beta CDR3 regions were amplified. Initially, a first-round RT-PCR of the TCR CDR3 employed the HTBI primer set. From the multiplex PCR reads, TCRdb called clonotypes with MiXCR, one entry per CDR3 protein. The sample lists 550,000 to 650,000 distinct CDR3 sequences, 14% seen once, with about 15% in the top ten. This sample is part of a study of T cells in Graves' hyperthyroidism and ophthalmopathy. Trimming took 5 bases from V and 3 from J; bases not matched to a gene: 5. The germline V gene has CDR1 SGHRS and CDR2 YFSETQ. This CDR3 has 16 amino acids. Over 18 months, lack of ophthalmopathy progression marked Graves' hyperthyroidism as stable. Clinical symptoms, serum thyroxine and TRAb, thyroid ultrasound and orbital computed tomography were used for the diagnoses. Fresh peripheral blood, around 11 ml of it, supplied the PBMCs.

The TCR was taken from a middle-aged woman with Graves' hyperthyroidism. Specimen: blood. The chain recombines TRBV5-1 with TRBJ2-2; 12 nucleotides align to TRBD2. The CDR3, as DNA: TGCGCCAGCAGGTTGACTAGCGGGAGCTACACCGGGGAGCTGTTTTTT. Protein product: CASRLTSGSYTGELFF. Looking up the rest from reference TRBV5-1 and TRBJ2-2 gives the full variable domain: KAGVTQTPRYLIKTRGQQVTLSCSPISGHRSVSWYQQTPGQGLQFLFEYFSETQRNKGNFPGRFSGRQFSNSRSEMNVSTLELGDSALYLCASRLTSGSYTGELFFGEGSRLTVL.